The source of this T cell receptor beta chain is a study of cytomegalovirus exposure and HLA in healthy donors. The wider study: Tens of millions of unique TCR sequences came from HLA-typed donors in an early release.

PCR used 60 Vbeta primers and 13 Jbeta primers. Clones were read by immunoSEQ multiplex PCR, and TCRdb kept only the in-frame ones, dropping some. Here the sample spans around 180,000 clones, around 80% being singletons. With 3 bases clipped from V and 3 bases from J, the junction kept 17 bases outside the gene matches. Germline lookup yields CDR1 SGHTA and CDR2 FQGNSA. This CDR3 contains 19 residues. The sample consisted of PBMCs. This chain links TRBV7-2 with TRBJ2-7, with 10 positions matching TRBD2. This clonotype was obtained from a woman aged 40 to 55 in good health and CMV-seronegative. CDR3 loop: CASSLGVGGPSGRVYEQYV. CDR3 DNA: TGTGCCAGCAGCTTGGGGGTAGGTGGTCCGAGCGGGAGGGTCTACGAGCAGTACGTC.